A selection of T cell receptor beta chains follows, all from one sample in a study of cytomegalovirus exposure and HLA in healthy donors. Assay used: immunoSEQ multiplex PCR; TCRdb lists only in-frame clones, some missing. This sample carries some 240,000 clones, around four fifths of them seen once, and the ten largest clones take around 5.4%. Sequences were obtained from PBMCs. The origin of the receptors is a woman under 30 in good health and CMV-seronegative. Each CDR3 is given with its conserved first and last residue. A D gene is named only where the DNA matches it firmly. Size values are once, few and many counts, or a class for expanded clones, and some rows have none.

v_gene,d_gene,j_gene,abundance,len,CDR3nt,CDR3aa
TRBV11-2,-,TRBJ1-4,-,14,TGTGCCAGCAGCTTAGGGCTGTTTAATGAAAAACTGTTTTTT,CASSLGLFNEKLFF
TRBV4-1,TRBD2,TRBJ2-7,-,17,TGCGCCAGCAGCCAACCGCCAGATAGCGGGAGATGGTATGAGCAGTACTTC,CASSQPPDSGRWYEQYF
TRBV6-6,TRBD1,TRBJ1-5,-,15,TGTGCCAGCAGTTCCCAGGACAGGGACAATCAGCCCCAGCATTTT,CASSSQDRDNQPQHF
TRBV30,-,TRBJ2-7,-,14,TGTGCCTGGAGTGTACGGAGGGACTCCTACGAGCAGTACTTC,CAWSVRRDSYEQYF
TRBV27,TRBD1,TRBJ1-2,few,15,TGTGCCAGCAGTCGGACGGGGACAGGGAACTATGGCTACACCTTC,CASSRTGTGNYGYTF
TRBV29-1,TRBD1,TRBJ1-1,-,13,TGCAGCGTCCTGGACAGGGTCAACACTGAAGCTTTCTTT,CSVLDRVNTEAFF
TRBV9,TRBD1,TRBJ1-2,-,14,TGTGCCAGCAGCGCGGGACAGGAACTTCATGGCTACACCTTC,CASSAGQELHGYTF
TRBV6-1,-,TRBJ2-5,-,14,TGTGCCAGCAGTGTTGACTTTTGGGCTGTGGCCCAGTACTTC,CASSVDFWAVAQYF
TRBV6-5,-,TRBJ1-1,-,13,TGTGCCAGCAGTCGCAAGGGAGGCACTGAAGCTTTCTTT,CASSRKGGTEAFF
TRBV30,-,TRBJ1-6,few,13,TGTGCCTGGAGTGTTAGGACCCCTTTTTCCCCCCACTTT,CAWSVRTPFSPHF
TRBV4-2,TRBD1,TRBJ1-5,-,18,TGTGCCAGCAGCCACGCTGGGGACAGGGGATATAGCAATCAGCCCCAGCATTTT,CASSHAGDRGYSNQPQHF
TRBV10-1,-,TRBJ1-2,-,13,TGCGCCAGCAGGCTACAGGGATACGATGGCTACACCTTC,CASRLQGYDGYTF
TRBV28,TRBD2,TRBJ2-5,once,15,TGTGCCAGCAGTCCCGGTGGGCTAGCGGAAGAGACCCAGTACTTC,CASSPGGLAEETQYF
TRBV30,TRBD1,TRBJ1-2,few,12,TGTGCCTGGAAGGGACAGCCCTATGGCTACACCTTC,CAWKGQPYGYTF
TRBV30,TRBD2,TRBJ2-3,-,17,TGTGCCTGGAGTGGGTCTGGACTAGCGGGAGTGGGAGATACGCAGTATTTT,CAWSGSGLAGVGDTQYF
TRBV11-2,-,TRBJ2-4,-,14,TGTGCCAGCAGCTTAGACCTAGCCAAAAACATTCAGTACTTC,CASSLDLAKNIQYF
TRBV30,-,TRBJ2-5,-,15,TGTGCCTGGAGTACCGGGCAGGGTGGTCGAGAGACCCAGTACTTC,CAWSTGQGGRETQYF
TRBV4-2,TRBD1,TRBJ1-4,-,15,TGTGCCAGCAGCCAAGTCGGACAGGGGGGTGAAAAACTGTTTTTT,CASSQVGQGGEKLFF
TRBV9,-,TRBJ1-3,-,14,TGTGCCAGCAGCGCAGAAGGCTCTGGAAACACCATATATTTT,CASSAEGSGNTIYF
TRBV30,-,TRBJ1-1,-,13,TGTGCCTGGAGTGTACAACAGATGGGTGAAGCTTTCTTT,CAWSVQQMGEAFF
TRBV11-3,TRBD2,TRBJ2-1,-,18,TGTGCCAGCAGCTCAGGAGAACTAGCGGGGGGTAACTACAATGAGCAGTTCTTC,CASSSGELAGGNYNEQFF
TRBV7-2,-,TRBJ2-7,-,13,TGTGCCAGCAGCCTCAACAGCTTCTACGAGCAGTACTTC,CASSLNSFYEQYF
TRBV28,-,TRBJ2-7,-,15,TGTGCCAGCAGTTACCTCGGGGGCCCTATGGGGGAGCAGTACTTC,CASSYLGGPMGEQYF
TRBV28,TRBD2,TRBJ2-3,-,17,TGTGCCAGCGGCAAAGAAATAGCGGGAGGGCAGACGGATACGCAGTATTTT,CASGKEIAGGQTDTQYF
TRBV27,-,TRBJ2-1,-,15,TGTGCCAGCAGTTTATTCGGGGTATCCTACAATGAGCAGTTCTTC,CASSLFGVSYNEQFF
TRBV10-3,-,TRBJ1-5,many,13,TGTGCCATCAGGGACAGCCTAGCACAGCCCCAGCATTTT,CAIRDSLAQPQHF
TRBV5-6,-,TRBJ1-1,-,13,TGTGCCAGCAGTTGGGCCTTGAACACTGAAGCTTTCTTT,CASSWALNTEAFF
TRBV2,-,TRBJ1-5,-,14,TGTGCCAGCAGCCCAACAGGGCCGGATCAGCCCCAGCATTTT,CASSPTGPDQPQHF
TRBV19,-,TRBJ1-5,few,15,TGTGCCAGTACCGTGGGACCGACTAGCAATCAGCCCCAGCATTTT,CASTVGPTSNQPQHF
TRBV15,-,TRBJ1-1,-,13,TGTGCCACCAGCAGAGATTTCGGGCCTGAAGCTTTCTTT,CATSRDFGPEAFF
TRBV4-1,TRBD1,TRBJ2-7,-,16,TGCGCCAGCAGCCAAGATCCTCGGACAGGATCCTACGAGCAGTACTTC,CASSQDPRTGSYEQYF
TRBV28,-,TRBJ2-1,-,12,TGTGCCAGCAGTATAGGAGCGGATGAGCAGTTCTTC,CASSIGADEQFF
TRBV6-6,-,TRBJ1-5,-,13,TGTGCCAGCAGTTGGGTTAGCAATCAGCCCCAGCATTTT,CASSWVSNQPQHF
TRBV29-1,-,TRBJ2-7,-,13,TGCAGCGTTGAGTTGGATCCAGGGAACGAGCAGTACTTC,CSVELDPGNEQYF
TRBV28,-,TRBJ2-4,-,13,TGTGCCAGCAGTTCCCTAGCCAAAAACATTCAGTACTTC,CASSSLAKNIQYF
TRBV2,TRBD2,TRBJ2-5,-,15,TGTGCCAGCAGTTCCCGGACTAGCGGGGAAGAGACCCAGTACTTC,CASSSRTSGEETQYF
TRBV29-1,TRBD1,TRBJ2-4,-,13,TGCAGCGTCTGGACAGGGGGCCTAAACATTCAGTACTTC,CSVWTGGLNIQYF
TRBV9,-,TRBJ1-3,-,13,TGTGCCAGCAGCCCGGACGGCCTAAACACCATATATTTT,CASSPDGLNTIYF
TRBV5-6,TRBD1,TRBJ2-7,-,17,TGTGCCAGCAGCTATTTCCTCCGGGACAGGGCGACCTACGAGCAGTACTTC,CASSYFLRDRATYEQYF
TRBV6-1,-,TRBJ1-1,-,16,TGTGCCAGCAGTGAGTGGGTGCCCTCGCGGGGCACTGAAGCTTTCTTT,CASSEWVPSRGTEAFF
TRBV10-3,-,TRBJ1-1,once,16,TGTGCCACCGACCCCAAGGGCAGCAGCATGAACACTGAAGCTTTCTTT,CATDPKGSSMNTEAFF
TRBV7-2,-,TRBJ2-2,-,13,TGTGCCAGCAGCTTCATGGCCACCGGGGAGCTGTTTTTT,CASSFMATGELFF
TRBV5-4,TRBD1,TRBJ2-1,-,15,TGTGCCAGCAGCCCTCCGGGACAGGGAGATCTTGAGCAGTTCTTC,CASSPPGQGDLEQFF
TRBV5-4,TRBD1,TRBJ1-2,-,14,TGTGCCAGCAGACCCGGACAGGGAGGTTTCGGCTACACCTTC,CASRPGQGGFGYTF
TRBV10-2,TRBD1,TRBJ1-5,-,14,TGCGCCAGCAGCCCGACAGGGCCAAATCAGCCCCAGCATTTT,CASSPTGPNQPQHF
TRBV11-2,-,TRBJ2-7,few,15,TGTGCCAGCAGCCTTAGGGACACCCCCCTTGCCGAGCAGTACTTC,CASSLRDTPLAEQYF
TRBV30,-,TRBJ1-2,-,13,TGTGCCTGGAGTCCCAACTCCGGCTATGGCTACACCTTC,CAWSPNSGYGYTF
TRBV18,-,TRBJ2-3,-,15,TGTGCCAGCTCACCGGCGGCGGCAGACACAGATACGCAGTATTTT,CASSPAAADTDTQYF
TRBV10-1,TRBD2,TRBJ2-3,many,15,TGCGCCAGCAGTGACGGCGGGAGTAATGGAGATACGCAGTATTTT,CASSDGGSNGDTQYF
TRBV19,-,TRBJ1-5,few,13,TGTGCCAGTATGCCGAATGAGGGTCAGCCCCAGCATTTT,CASMPNEGQPQHF
TRBV7-3,TRBD1,TRBJ1-1,-,14,TGTGCCAGCAGCCCGGATACAGGGGTGGCTGAAGCTTTCTTT,CASSPDTGVAEAFF